Each of the 16 T cell receptor beta chains below was sequenced from the same sample in a study of blood T cells in healthy people across ages. The second PCR ran roughly 6 to 11 cycles with a sample-barcoded 5' primer and J-beta primers. TCRdb re-derived calls from the 5' RACE reads in MiXCR, one entry per CDR3 protein. The profile shows fewer than 700,000 distinct CDR3 sequences, around half of them singletons. The sequenced sample was blood. These receptors all come from a man aged 80 or over in good health.

The J gene is TRBJ2-3, the V gene TRBV7-2; D is uncertain. V lost 5 bases and J lost 2, with 11 bases in between. CDR1 SGHTA and CDR2 FQGNSA come from the germline V gene. The CDR3 extends over 14 amino acids. The CDR3 is CASSLLISTDTQYF. The CDR3 DNA is TGTGCCAGCAGCCTACTTATTTCCACAGATACGCAGTATTTT.

This clonotype was recorded many times. The chain has TRBV6-5 and TRBJ2-3; 7 bases line up with TRBD2. V lost 6 bases to trimming and J lost 6 bases; unmatched junction nucleotides: 9. CDR3 length: 14 residues. The V gene's germline CDR1 is MNHEY and CDR2 SVGAGI. The DNA for the CDR3 is TGTGCCAGCAGGGTAGTGGGGGAGGGCGATACGCAGTATTTT. It specifies CASRVVGEGDTQYF.

This chain uses TRBV2 with TRBJ1-6; tentative D call: TRBD1 (6 bases). The V end was cut by 6 bases, the J end by 10 bases, with 13 bases between. The V gene's germline CDR1 is SNHLY and CDR2 FYNNEI. This CDR3 comprises 13 residues. The CDR3 protein is CASRARGASPLHF. CDR3 in DNA: TGTGCCAGCAGAGCCAGGGGAGCCTCACCCCTCCACTTT.

V gene TRBV7-2 combines with J gene TRBJ2-1; D gene uncertain. The CDR3 is 13 amino acids. Per germline, CDR1 SGHTA and CDR2 FQGNSA. V lost 5 bases and J 7 bases, leaving 12 bases between the germline ends. CDR3 nucleotide sequence: TGTGCCAGCAGCGTAGGCCCTGGGAATGAGCAGTTCTTC. Translated: CASSVGPGNEQFF.

V gene TRBV24-1 combines with J gene TRBJ2-1; a weak D match, TRBD2 (6 bases). The V gene's germline CDR1 is KGHDR and CDR2 SFDVKD. V was pared by 5 bases and J by 7 bases, with 17 bases between. The CDR3 runs to 15 residues. CDR3 sequence reads: CATSVSGSGWNEQFF. CDR3 coding DNA: TGTGCCACCAGTGTATCCGGGAGTGGATGGAATGAGCAGTTCTTC.

The chain employs TRBV28 and TRBJ2-7; D tentatively fits TRBD1 or TRBD2 (5 bases each). Germline CDR1 reads MDHEN; CDR2 reads SYDVKM. V dropped 6 bases and J dropped 0 bases, with 15 bases sitting between them. The CDR3 consists of 15 residues. CDR3 nucleotide sequence: TGTGCCAGCAGACCCGGGACGGGGAGCTCCTACGAGCAGTACTTC. Protein product: CASRPGTGSSYEQYF.

This clonotype was observed many times. V gene TRBV5-1 combines with J gene TRBJ2-7; D perhaps matches TRBD1 (6 bases). Trimming removed 0 bases from V and 4 bases from J, with 8 bases in between. This CDR3 region has 13 residues. Germline loops: CDR1 SGHRS, CDR2 YFSETQ. The CDR3 nucleotides are TGCGCCAGCAGCTTGGACGGACAGTACGAGCAGTACTTC. This sequence encodes CASSLDGQYEQYF.

This clonotype was observed many times. The genes are TRBV6-6 and TRBJ2-7; maybe TRBD2 (5 bases). Per germline, CDR1 MNHNY and CDR2 SVGAGI (reference sequence). This CDR3 is 13 amino acids long. Between the trimmed V and J ends, which lost 5 bases and 3 bases, there was a span of 11 bases. This CDR3 reads CASSDPRDYEQYF. In DNA, the CDR3 is TGTGCCAGCAGTGACCCACGGGACTACGAGCAGTACTTC.

V and J are TRBV28 and TRBJ1-2; D remains ambiguous. CDR3 length: 13 amino acids. Germline V gene data show CDR1 as MDHEN and CDR2 as SYDVKM. The V end lost 7 bases, the J end lost 8 bases, and 17 bases lay between the germline ends. CDR3 residues: CASTARTLEGYTF. The DNA of the CDR3 is TGTGCCAGCACCGCTCGGACCCTCGAAGGCTACACCTTC.

The rearrangement links TRBV5-4 to TRBJ1-4; 7 nucleotides match TRBD1. This CDR3 has 16 amino acids. Germline V CDR1 and CDR2: SGHNT, YYREEE (reference sequence). The V gene end was trimmed by 4 bases and the J gene end by 3 bases; junction bases not matched to a gene: 9. CDR3 protein: CASSPGGTEPNEKLFF. The CDR3 nucleotides read TGTGCCAGCAGCCCCGGAGGGACAGAACCTAATGAAAAACTGTTTTTT.

This clonotype was found a few times. The rearrangement joins TRBV7-9 to TRBJ2-7; D gene unclear. The germline V gene has CDR1 SEHNR and CDR2 FQNEAQ (reference sequence). The V end lost 5 bases, the J end lost 2 bases, and 7 bases lay between the germline ends. CDR3 length equals 12 residues. The CDR3 coding sequence is TGTGCCAGCAGCGAGCAGGCCTACGAGCAGTACTTC. This gives the protein CASSEQAYEQYF.

This clonotype was seen once. At one boundary the junction diverges from the germline segment, which might be a read error. This sequence joins TRBV9 and TRBJ2-2; TRBD2 might be the D (7 bases). Germline V CDR1 and CDR2: SGDLS, YYNGEE. There are 15 residues in the CDR3. The CDR3 coding sequence is TGTGCCAGCAGCCCGAGGGGGGGGGCGACGAGGGAGCTGCTTTTT. It translates to CASSPRGGATRELLF.

About this clonotype itself: Its ends do not fully match the called genes, so a read error is possible. V gene TRBV5-1 combines with J gene TRBJ2-3; D is undetermined. The CDR3 totals 12 residues. CDR1 and CDR2 (germline): SGHRS, YFSETQ. The DNA for the CDR3 is TGCGCCTGCAGCGCCTTCACAGATACGCAGTATTTT. Protein: CACSAFTDTQYF.

A remark on this clonotype: The junction shows a germline mismatch at one end, possibly a read error. CDR3 sequence (DNA): TGTGCTAGCAGCTTAGCGCTAGATAGCGGGAGCTCTGAGCAGTTCTTC. It codes for CASSLALDSGSSEQFF. The chain joins TRBV7-7 to TRBJ2-1; 9 bases are shared with TRBD2. Germline lookup yields CDR1 SSHAT and CDR2 FNYEAQ (reference sequence). The CDR3 is made up of 16 amino acids. The full variable domain, in which reference TRBV7-7 and TRBJ2-1 provide the parts outside the CDR3, is GAGVSQSPRYKVTKRGQDVTLRCDPISSHATLYWYQQALGQGPEFLTYFNYEAQPDKSGLPSDRFSAERPEGSISTLTIQRTEQRDSAMYRCASSLALDSGSSEQFFGPGTRLTVL.

V gene TRBV7-9 combines with J gene TRBJ2-1, with 14 positions matching TRBD2. J lost 9 bases, V lost 1 base, and 2 bases had no gene match. Germline CDR1 is SEHNR and CDR2 is FQNEAQ (reference sequence). The CDR3 consists of 15 residues. CDR3 residues: CASSLGLAGGREQFF. The CDR3 region has the DNA TGTGCCAGCAGCTTAGGACTAGCGGGGGGGCGTGAGCAGTTCTTC.

This clonotype was found many times. The rearrangement links TRBV29-1 to TRBJ2-1; tentatively, D is TRBD1 or TRBD2 (5 bases each). The CDR3 length is 13 residues. Trimming pared 3 bases from V and 4 bases from J, leaving 10 bases between. Germline values: CDR1 SQVTM, CDR2 ANQGSEA. For the CDR3, the DNA is TGCAGCGTTGAGGGGACGGCTTACAATGAGCAGTTCTTC. It translates to CSVEGTAYNEQFF.